The text below deals with one T cell receptor beta chain. Its specificity is not known. These data originate in a study of T cell repertoires in cytomegalovirus infection. On the study more broadly: Recently identified HLA-C-restricted CMV epitopes and well-studied HLA-B-restricted CMV epitopes were used by the study. Indicated by public TCR beta signatures were CMV infection and matching HLA type. Study-wide results and caveats: Dominating the ex vivo response were HLA-C-restricted CMV-specific TCR beta clonotypes. CMV carriers having the relevant HLA were flagged by cumulative public TCR beta family frequency.

Trimming took 5 bases from V and 3 from J, leaving 9 bases between them. Per the germline V gene, CDR1 is SGHVS and CDR2 is FNYEAQ. The CDR3 sequence is 13 residues long. One entry per CDR3 protein results from TCRdb running MiXCR on the reads. The table records around 900,000 distinct CDR3 sequences, 25% to 40% of them present only once. The input for sequencing was cultured CD8+ T cells from PBMCs, taken from culture after CMV antigen stimulation. The chain joins TRBV7-6 to TRBJ2-3; D is perhaps TRBD1 or TRBD2 (5 bases each). The sequence was collected from a human donor in good health (CMV status not recorded). Some clones in this sample may be carry-over from other donors' samples. The CDR3 reads CASSGGMTDTQYF. The CDR3 bases are TGTGCCAGCAGCGGGGGAATGACAGATACGCAGTATTTT.